The 8 T cell receptor beta chains below were found in one sample sequenced in a study of cytomegalovirus exposure and HLA in healthy donors. 60 Vbeta and 13 Jbeta primers were used in PCR. Measured with immunoSEQ multiplex PCR; TCRdb has only the in-frame clones, and not every one. The sample has fewer than 200,000 clones, roughly 80% seen once. Sequenced sample: PBMCs. The source is a man aged 50 to 59 in good health and CMV-seropositive.

The gene calls are TRBV7-8 and TRBJ1-2, with 9 bases fitting TRBD1. With V trimmed by 5 bases and J by 2 bases, 6 bases remained unmatched. CDR3 size: 15 residues. Per the germline V gene, CDR1 is SGHVS and CDR2 is FQNEAQ. The CDR3 reads CASSPGTGTNYGYTF. Written as DNA, the CDR3 is TGTGCCAGCAGCCCCGGGACAGGGACGAACTATGGCTACACCTTC.

This chain links TRBV7-9 with TRBJ1-5; D perhaps matches TRBD1 (5 bases). The germline V gene encodes CDR1 SEHNR and CDR2 FQNEAQ (reference sequence). This CDR3 spans 14 amino acids. The V and J ends lost 1 base and 2 bases respectively, with 6 bases between them. This chain's CDR3 is CASSLEQGNQPQHF. The CDR3 nucleotides read TGTGCCAGCAGCTTAGAACAGGGCAATCAGCCCCAGCATTTT.

CDR3 protein: CASSQEQAGYSNQPQHF. CDR3 nucleotides: TGCGCCAGCAGCCAAGAACAGGCGGGGTATAGCAATCAGCCCCAGCATTTT. V gene TRBV4-1 combines with J gene TRBJ1-5; maybe TRBD1 (5 bases). Trimming took off 0 bases at V and 0 bases at J, with 12 bases between the two ends. Germline CDR1 is MGHRA and CDR2 is YSYEKL. The CDR3 spans 17 residues.

V gene TRBV19 combines with J gene TRBJ2-3, with 13 bases identical to TRBD2. CDR3 size: 17 residues. Germline-derived CDR1 and CDR2 are LNHDA and SQIVND (reference sequence). Trimming at V came to 5 bases and at J to 5 bases, leaving 10 bases not matched to a gene. CDR3 nucleotides: TGTGCCAGTAGTCCACCAACTAGCGGGGGGGCCCTAGATACGCAGTATTTT. Protein: CASSPPTSGGALDTQYF.

The CDR3 DNA reads as TGTGCCAGCAGTTTCCAAGACAGGGGAGAGGGCTACACCTTC. Amino acid sequence: CASSFQDRGEGYTF. The V and J genes are TRBV28 and TRBJ1-2, with TRBD1 identical over 8 bases. Germline CDR1 and CDR2: MDHEN and SYDVKM. The CDR3 loop spans 14 amino acids. Trimming at V came to 3 bases and at J to 8 bases, leaving 8 bases not matched to a gene.

J is TRBJ1-2 and V is TRBV2; D might be TRBD1 (6 bases). The germline V and J ends were trimmed by 5 bases and 2 bases, with 9 bases remaining between them. Germline V gene sequence: CDR1 SNHLY, CDR2 FYNNEI. The CDR3 is 13 amino acids. CDR3 residues: CASSSDSNYGYTF. In nucleotides, the CDR3 is TGTGCCAGCAGTTCGGACAGCAACTATGGCTACACCTTC. Filled out from reference TRBV2 and TRBJ1-2, the complete variable domain reads EPEVTQTPSHQVTQMGQEVILRCVPISNHLYFYWYRQILGQKVEFLVSFYNNEISEKSEIFDDQFSVERPDGSNFTLKIRSTKLEDSAMYFCASSSDSNYGYTFGSGTRLTVV.

The V and J genes are TRBV30 and TRBJ1-6; D possibly corresponds to TRBD1 (5 bases). The CDR3 extends over 12 amino acids. Germline-derived CDR1 and CDR2 are GTSNPN and SVGIG (reference sequence). Trimming cost V 8 bases and J 9 bases, with 14 bases left between them. CDR3 residues: CAGGVRSSPLHF. The CDR3 nucleotides read TGTGCCGGAGGGGTAAGGAGTTCACCCCTCCACTTT.

V usage is TRBV5-5 and J usage is TRBJ1-4; D is perhaps TRBD1 (5 bases). V gave up 1 base and J gave up 0 bases, with 16 bases separating them. The germline V gene encodes CDR1 SGHKS and CDR2 YYEKEE (reference sequence). This CDR3 is 18 amino acids long. Here the CDR3 DNA reads TGTGCCAGCAGCTTGCAGGGCTTTCCCAGACCAACTAATGAAAAACTGTTTTTT. Translation gives CASSLQGFPRPTNEKLFF.